This T cell receptor (beta chain) was retrieved from a study of OX40 agonist ivuxolimab in advanced cancers. With regard to the full study: Ivuxolimab, which targeted the costimulatory receptor OX40 (CD134), was an agonistic, fully human IgG2 monoclonal antibody. The point of sequencing TCRbeta in the periphery was to test whether ivuxolimab changed TCR sequence diversity and drove clonal T-cell expansion. Prior anti-PD-1, anti-PD-L1 or anti-CTLA-4 therapy was permitted, and checkpoint inhibitors had been received by roughly 42% of dose-escalation patients. Intravenous ivuxolimab was administered to patients every 2 weeks at six dose levels: 0.01, 0.1, 0.3, 1.5, 3 and 10 mg/kg. The paper describes the monotherapy dose-escalation part (N ≈ 52 patients) of the phase I trial of ivuxolimab. In the dose-escalation cohort, roughly four fifths of patients were male, and the mean age was approximately 60 years, with a range of 23 to 79. Of the roughly 52 dose-escalation patients, hepatocellular carcinoma was present in about 20, melanoma in approximately 15, renal cell carcinoma in 9 and head and neck cancer in 9. Partial responses occurred in three dose-escalation patients, of whom one had hepatocellular carcinoma and two had cutaneous melanoma. Findings and caveats that apply to the study as a whole: In partial responders in the 0.1-3.0 mg/kg groups, normalized peripheral clonal expansion was found to be among the lowest, especially among CD8+ T cells. Low levels of normalized T-cell clonal expansion were also seen in some patients who did not respond. After ivuxolimab, CD8+ T cells had more expanded clones than CD4+ T cells on average. The antigen specificity of the clonally expanded peripheral T cells was not determined. At doses of 0.1 to 3.0 mg/kg, clonal expansion of both CD4+ and CD8+ T cells in blood was seen between baseline and week 6.

The trial excluded patients who had a history of autoimmune disease or who were on systemic immunosuppression. Peripheral blood for TCR sequencing was collected from all dose cohorts at baseline, on cycle 4 day 1, and on cycle 7 day 1. Samples came from an open-label, multicenter, first-in-human phase I dose-escalation trial of ivuxolimab. Adults with locally advanced or metastatic melanoma, renal cell, hepatocellular, or head and neck squamous cell carcinoma were enrolled in the trial. Before TCR sequencing, CD4+ and CD8+ T cells were separately sorted from peripheral blood. Via the germline V gene (reference sequence), CDR1 is MNHEY and CDR2 SMNVEV. V loses 0 bases, J loses 4 bases, and the germline ends lie 4 bases apart. Its CDR3 holds 13 amino acids, cysteine through phenylalanine. The CDR3 DNA has 39 bases and is translated from base 1. Turning to this clone: Its antigen is still unknown. Base qualities are missing; no much larger clone stands one base away. Different DNA sequences within this sample yield the same CDR3.

Genomic DNA was extracted from sorted cells for sequencing of the TCRbeta CDR3 region. TCRbeta CDR3 regions were sequenced using the immunoSEQ Assay. This immuneACCESS table, as held by TCRdb, lists in-frame sequences with V and J called but not all clones. Of the missing ones, under half trace to an unresolved V gene in checked studies; the others have no known cause. The sample data list approximately 92,000 clones, and roughly 95% of these were observed just once. The ten largest clones represent about 2% of the sample. This sequence was found in an adult with an advanced solid tumor such as melanoma, head and neck, liver or kidney cancer. Sequences were derived from CD4+ or CD8+ T cells sorted from blood, sampled in a trial of the OX40 agonist ivuxolimab. The chain couples TRBV27 to TRBJ1-5; no D gene call is confident. The DNA sequence is TGTGCCAGCAGTTTATCTGTAAATCAGCCCCAGCATTTT. Its coded protein is CASSLSVNQPQHF.